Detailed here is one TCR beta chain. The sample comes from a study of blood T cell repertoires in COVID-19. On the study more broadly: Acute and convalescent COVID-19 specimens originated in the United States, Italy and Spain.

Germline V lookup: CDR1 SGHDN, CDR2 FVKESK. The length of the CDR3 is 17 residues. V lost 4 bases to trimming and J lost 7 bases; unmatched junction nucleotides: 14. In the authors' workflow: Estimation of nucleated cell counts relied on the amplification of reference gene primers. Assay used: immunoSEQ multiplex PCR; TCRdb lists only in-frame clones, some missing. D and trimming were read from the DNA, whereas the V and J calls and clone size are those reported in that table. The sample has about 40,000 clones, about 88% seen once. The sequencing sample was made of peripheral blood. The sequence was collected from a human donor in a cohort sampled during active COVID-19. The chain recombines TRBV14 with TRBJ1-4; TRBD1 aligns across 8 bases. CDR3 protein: CASSPRSGTGKFEKLFF. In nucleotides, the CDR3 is TGTGCCAGCAGCCCCAGATCGGGGACAGGCAAATTTGAAAAACTGTTTTTT. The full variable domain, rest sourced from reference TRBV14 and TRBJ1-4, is EAGVTQFPSHSVIEKGQTVTLRCDPISGHDNLYWYRRVMGKEIKFLLHFVKESKQDESGMPNNRFLAERTGGTYSTLKVQPAELEDSGVYFCASSPRSGTGKFEKLFFGSGTQLSVL.